This T cell receptor beta chain was observed in a study of lymphopenia after photon versus proton radiotherapy. TCRdb keeps only in-frame clones here, not all; method: immunoSEQ multiplex PCR. The table shows some 70,000 clones, with more than 75% occurring only once. This CDR3 has 15 residues. The V end lost 3 bases, the J end lost 0 bases, and 13 bases lay between the germline ends. Germline assignment: CDR1 SGHKS and CDR2 YYEKEE (reference sequence). The material sequenced was peripheral blood, taken from a patient treated with proton-based radiotherapy. This chain connects TRBV5-5 to TRBJ2-7; D may be TRBD1 (5 bases). The source of this sequence is a man older than 75 with esophageal cancer. CDR3 sequence: CASSYTGASSYEQYF. The CDR3 DNA reads as TGTGCCAGCAGCTACACAGGTGCGAGCTCCTACGAGCAGTACTTC. The complete variable domain, with remaining parts taken from reference TRBV5-5 and TRBJ2-7, reads DAGVTQSPTHLIKTRGQQVTLRCSPISGHKSVSWYQQVLGQGPQFIFQYYEKEERGRGNFPDRFSARQFPNYSSELNVNALLLGDSALYLCASSYTGASSYEQYFGPGTRLTVT.